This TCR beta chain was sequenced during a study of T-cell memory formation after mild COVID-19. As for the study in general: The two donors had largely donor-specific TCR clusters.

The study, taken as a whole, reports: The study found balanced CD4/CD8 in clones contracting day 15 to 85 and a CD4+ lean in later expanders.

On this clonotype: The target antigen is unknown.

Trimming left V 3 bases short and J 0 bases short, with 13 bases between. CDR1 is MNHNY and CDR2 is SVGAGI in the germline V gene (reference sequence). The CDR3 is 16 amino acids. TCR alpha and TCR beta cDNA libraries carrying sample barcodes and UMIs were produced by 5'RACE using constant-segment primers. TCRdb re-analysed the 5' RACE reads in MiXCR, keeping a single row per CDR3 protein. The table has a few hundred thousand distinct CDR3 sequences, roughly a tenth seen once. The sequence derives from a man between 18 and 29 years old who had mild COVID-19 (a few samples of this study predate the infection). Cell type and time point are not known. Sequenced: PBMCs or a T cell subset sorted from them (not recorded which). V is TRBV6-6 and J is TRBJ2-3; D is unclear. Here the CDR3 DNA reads TGTGCCAGCAGTTATGGTTACCCGTCTAGCACAGATACGCAGTATTTT. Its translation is CASSYGYPSSTDTQYF.